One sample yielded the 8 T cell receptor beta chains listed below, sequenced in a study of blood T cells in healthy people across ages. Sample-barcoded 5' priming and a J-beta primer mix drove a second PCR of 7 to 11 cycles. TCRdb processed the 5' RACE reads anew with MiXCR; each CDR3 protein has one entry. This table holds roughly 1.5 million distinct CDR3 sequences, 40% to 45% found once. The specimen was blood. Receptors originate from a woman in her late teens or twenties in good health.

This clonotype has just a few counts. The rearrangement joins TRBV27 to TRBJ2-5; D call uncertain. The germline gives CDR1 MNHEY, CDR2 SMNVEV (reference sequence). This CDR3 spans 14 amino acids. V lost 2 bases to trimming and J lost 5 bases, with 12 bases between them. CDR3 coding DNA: TGTGCCAGCAGTTTAGTGGGGTCCTTCGAGACCCAGTACTTC. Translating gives CASSLVGSFETQYF.

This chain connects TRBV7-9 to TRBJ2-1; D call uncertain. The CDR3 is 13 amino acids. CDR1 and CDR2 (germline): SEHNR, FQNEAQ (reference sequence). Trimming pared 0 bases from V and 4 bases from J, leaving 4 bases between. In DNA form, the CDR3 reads TGTGCCAGCAGCTTAGCGCATTACAATGAGCAGTTCTTC. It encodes CASSLAHYNEQFF.

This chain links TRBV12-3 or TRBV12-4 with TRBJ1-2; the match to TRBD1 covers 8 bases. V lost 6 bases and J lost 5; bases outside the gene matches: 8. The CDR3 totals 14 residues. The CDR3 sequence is CASRGGQGAYGYTF. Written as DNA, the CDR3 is TGTGCCAGCAGAGGTGGACAGGGCGCATATGGCTACACCTTC.

Here the CDR3 DNA reads TGCAGCGTGAGGACAAGGATGAACACTGAAGCTTTCTTT. Protein sequence: CSVRTRMNTEAFF. The gene calls are TRBV29-1 and TRBJ1-1, with D possibly TRBD1 on 5 matching bases. CDR1 is SQVTM, CDR2 ANQGSEA, per germline. Deletions cut 6 bases from V and 0 bases from J, with 11 bases between. The CDR3 totals 13 residues. Based on the CDR3 plus reference TRBV29-1 and TRBJ1-1, the full variable domain is SAVISQKPSRDICQRGTSLTIQCQVDSQVTMMFWYRQQPGQSLTLIATANQGSEATYESGFVIDKFPISRPNLTFSTLTVSNMSPEDSSIYLCSVRTRMNTEAFFGQGTRLTVV.

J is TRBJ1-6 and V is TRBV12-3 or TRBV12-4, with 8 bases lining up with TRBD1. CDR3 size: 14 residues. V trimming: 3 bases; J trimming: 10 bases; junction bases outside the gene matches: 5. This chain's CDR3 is CASSFRDRNSPLHF. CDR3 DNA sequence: TGTGCCAGCAGTTTTCGGGACAGGAACTCACCCCTCCACTTT.

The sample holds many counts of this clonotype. The CDR3 nucleotides are TGCAGCGGTAGCACAGATACGCAGTATTTT. This codes for CSGSTDTQYF. This chain joins TRBV29-1 and TRBJ2-3, with D unclear. The CDR3 length is 10 residues. Germline CDR1 reads SQVTM; CDR2 reads ANQGSEA. V was trimmed by 7 bases and J by 0 bases, leaving 2 bases between them.

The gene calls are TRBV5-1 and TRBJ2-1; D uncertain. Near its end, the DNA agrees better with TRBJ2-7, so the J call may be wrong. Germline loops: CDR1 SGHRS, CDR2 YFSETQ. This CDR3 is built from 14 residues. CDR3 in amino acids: CASSLATSYNEQYF. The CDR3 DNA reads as TGCGCCAGCAGCTTGGCCACCAGCTACAATGAGCAGTACTTC.

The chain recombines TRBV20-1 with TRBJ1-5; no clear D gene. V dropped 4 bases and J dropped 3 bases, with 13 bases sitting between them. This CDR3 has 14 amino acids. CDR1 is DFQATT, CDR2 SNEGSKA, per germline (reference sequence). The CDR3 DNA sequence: TGCAGTGCTACCGTTTCAGATCTCAATCAGCCCCAGCATTTT. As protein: CSATVSDLNQPQHF.